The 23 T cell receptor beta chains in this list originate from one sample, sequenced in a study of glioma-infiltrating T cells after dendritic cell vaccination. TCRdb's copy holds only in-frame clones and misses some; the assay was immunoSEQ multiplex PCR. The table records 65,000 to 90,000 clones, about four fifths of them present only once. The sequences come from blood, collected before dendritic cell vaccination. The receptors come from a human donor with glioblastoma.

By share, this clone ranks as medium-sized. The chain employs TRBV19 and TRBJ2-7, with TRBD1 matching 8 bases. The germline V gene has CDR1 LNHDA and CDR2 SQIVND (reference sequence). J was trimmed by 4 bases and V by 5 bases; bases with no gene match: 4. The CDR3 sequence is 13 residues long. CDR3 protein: CASSPGGIYEQYF. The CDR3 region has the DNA TGTGCCAGTAGTCCAGGGGGCATATACGAGCAGTACTTC.

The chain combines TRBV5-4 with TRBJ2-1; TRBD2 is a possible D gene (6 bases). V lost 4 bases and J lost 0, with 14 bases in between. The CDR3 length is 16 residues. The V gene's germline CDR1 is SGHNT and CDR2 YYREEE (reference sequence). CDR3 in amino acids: CASSHPGESSYNEQFF. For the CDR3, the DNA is TGTGCCAGCAGCCATCCGGGGGAGAGCTCCTACAATGAGCAGTTCTTC.

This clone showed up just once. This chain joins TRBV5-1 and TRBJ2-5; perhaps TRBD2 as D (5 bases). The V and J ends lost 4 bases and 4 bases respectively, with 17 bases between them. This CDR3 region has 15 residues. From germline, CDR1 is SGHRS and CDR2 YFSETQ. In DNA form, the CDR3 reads TGCGCCAGCAGCGGAGGAGGATTAGAGGGAGAGACCCAGTACTTC. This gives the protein CASSGGGLEGETQYF.

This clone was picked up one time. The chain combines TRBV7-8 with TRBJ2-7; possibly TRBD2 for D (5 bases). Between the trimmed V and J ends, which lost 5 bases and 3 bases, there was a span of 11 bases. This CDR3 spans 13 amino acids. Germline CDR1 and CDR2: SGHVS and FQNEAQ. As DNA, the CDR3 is TGTGCCAGCAGCCCGGACTCAAACTACGAGCAGTACGTC. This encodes CASSPDSNYEQYV.

CDR3 loop: CASSSSVARETQYF. CDR3 sequence (DNA): TGTGCCAGCAGCTCCAGTGTCGCTCGAGAGACCCAGTACTTC. The rearrangement joins TRBV7-3 to TRBJ2-5, with no clear D. The germline V gene encodes CDR1 SGHTA and CDR2 FQGTGA. V lost 4 bases, J lost 4 bases, and 13 bases lay in between. This CDR3 is built from 14 residues. The full variable domain, its missing parts supplied by reference TRBV7-3 and TRBJ2-5, is GAGVSQTPSNKVTEKGKYVELRCDPISGHTALYWYRQSLGQGPEFLIYFQGTGAADDSGLPNDRFFAVRPEGSVSTLKIQRTERGDSAVYLCASSSSVARETQYFGPGTRLLVL.

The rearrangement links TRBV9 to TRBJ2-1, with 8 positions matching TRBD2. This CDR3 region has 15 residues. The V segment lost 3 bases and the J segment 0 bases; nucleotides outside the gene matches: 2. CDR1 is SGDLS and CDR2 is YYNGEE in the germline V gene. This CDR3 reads CASSASGSSYNEQFF. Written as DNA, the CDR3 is TGTGCCAGCAGCGCCAGCGGGAGCTCCTACAATGAGCAGTTCTTC.

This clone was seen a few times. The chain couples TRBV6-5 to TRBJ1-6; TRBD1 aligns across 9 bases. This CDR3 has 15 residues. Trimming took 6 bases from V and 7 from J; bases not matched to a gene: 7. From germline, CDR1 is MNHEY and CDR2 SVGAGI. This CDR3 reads CASSARDRANSPLHF. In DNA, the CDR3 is TGTGCCAGCAGCGCCCGGGACAGGGCAAATTCACCCCTCCACTTT.

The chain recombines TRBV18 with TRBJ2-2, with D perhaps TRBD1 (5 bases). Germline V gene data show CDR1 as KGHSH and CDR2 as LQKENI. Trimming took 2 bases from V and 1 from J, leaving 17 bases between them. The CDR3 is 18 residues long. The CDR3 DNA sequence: TGTGCCAGCTCACCAAAAAATCGACAGACGCGGAACACCGGGGAGCTGTTTTTT. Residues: CASSPKNRQTRNTGELFF.

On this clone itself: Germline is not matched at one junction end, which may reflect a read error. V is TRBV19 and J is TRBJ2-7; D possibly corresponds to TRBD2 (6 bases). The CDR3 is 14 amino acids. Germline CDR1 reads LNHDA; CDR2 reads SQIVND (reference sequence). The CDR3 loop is CASSRGDLGGEQYF. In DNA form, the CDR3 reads TGTGCCAGCAGTAGGGGTGACCTGGGGGGAGAGCAGTACTTC.

CDR3 in amino acids: CASSPPKGTGGYYEQYV. DNA of the CDR3: TGTGCCAGCTCACCTCCGAAAGGGACAGGGGGGTACTACGAGCAGTACGTC. The V gene is TRBV18, the J gene TRBJ2-7; TRBD1 matches 11 bases. Trimming removed 3 bases from V and 3 bases from J; junction bases left unmatched: 10. The CDR3 has 17 amino acids. CDR1 is KGHSH, CDR2 LQKENI, per germline.

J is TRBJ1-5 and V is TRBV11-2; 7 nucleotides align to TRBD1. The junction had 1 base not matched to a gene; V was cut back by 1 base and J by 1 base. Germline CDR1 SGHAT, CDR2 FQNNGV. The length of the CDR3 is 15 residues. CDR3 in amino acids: CASSLGTGSNQPQHF. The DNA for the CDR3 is TGTGCCAGCAGCTTAGGGACAGGAAGCAATCAGCCCCAGCATTTT.

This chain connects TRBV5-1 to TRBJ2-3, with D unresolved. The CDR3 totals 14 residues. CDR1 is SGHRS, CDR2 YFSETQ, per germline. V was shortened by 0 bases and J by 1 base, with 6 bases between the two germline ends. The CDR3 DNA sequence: TGCGCCAGCAGCTTGGCCCAGGGCACAGATACGCAGTATTTT. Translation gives CASSLAQGTDTQYF. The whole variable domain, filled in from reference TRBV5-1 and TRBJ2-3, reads KAGVTQTPRYLIKTRGQQVTLSCSPISGHRSVSWYQQTPGQGLQFLFEYFSETQRNKGNFPGRFSGRQFSNSRSEMNVSTLELGDSALYLCASSLAQGTDTQYFGPGTRLTVL.

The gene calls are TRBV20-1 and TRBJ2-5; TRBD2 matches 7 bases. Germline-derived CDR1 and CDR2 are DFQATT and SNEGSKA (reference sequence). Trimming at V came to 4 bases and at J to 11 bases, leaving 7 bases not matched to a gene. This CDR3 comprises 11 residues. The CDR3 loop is CSATRRGEQYF. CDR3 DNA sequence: TGCAGTGCTACAAGACGGGGGGAACAGTACTTC.

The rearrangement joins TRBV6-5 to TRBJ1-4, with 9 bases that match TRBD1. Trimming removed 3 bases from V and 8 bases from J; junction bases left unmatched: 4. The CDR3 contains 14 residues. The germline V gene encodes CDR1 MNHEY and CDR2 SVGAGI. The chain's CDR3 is CASSYVTGGEKLFF. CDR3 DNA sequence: TGTGCCAGCAGTTATGTTACAGGGGGCGAAAAACTGTTTTTT.

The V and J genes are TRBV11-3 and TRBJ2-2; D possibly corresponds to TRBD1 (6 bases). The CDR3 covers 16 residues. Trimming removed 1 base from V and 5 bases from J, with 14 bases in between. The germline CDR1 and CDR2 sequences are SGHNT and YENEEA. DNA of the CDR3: TGTGCCAGCAGCTTAGGATACGGGACACCTACCGGGGAGCTGTTTTTT. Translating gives CASSLGYGTPTGELFF. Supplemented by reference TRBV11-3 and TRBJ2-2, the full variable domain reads EAGVVQSPRYKIIEKKQPVAFWCNPISGHNTLYWYLQNLGQGPELLIRYENEEAVDDSQLPKDRFSAERLKGVDSTLKIQPAELGDSAVYLCASSLGYGTPTGELFFGEGSRLTVL.

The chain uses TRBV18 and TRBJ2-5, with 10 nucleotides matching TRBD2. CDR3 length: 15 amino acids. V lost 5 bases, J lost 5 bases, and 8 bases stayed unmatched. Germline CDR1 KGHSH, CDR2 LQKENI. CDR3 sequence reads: CASSNSGGAGETQYF. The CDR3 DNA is TGTGCCAGCTCAAACAGCGGGGGGGCCGGTGAGACCCAGTACTTC.

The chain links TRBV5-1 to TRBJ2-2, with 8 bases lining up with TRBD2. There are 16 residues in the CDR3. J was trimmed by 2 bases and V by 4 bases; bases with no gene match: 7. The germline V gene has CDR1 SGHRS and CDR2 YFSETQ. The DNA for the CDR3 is TGCGCCAGCAGCACCCCGGGACTAGGAAACACCGGGGAGCTGTTTTTT. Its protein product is CASSTPGLGNTGELFF.

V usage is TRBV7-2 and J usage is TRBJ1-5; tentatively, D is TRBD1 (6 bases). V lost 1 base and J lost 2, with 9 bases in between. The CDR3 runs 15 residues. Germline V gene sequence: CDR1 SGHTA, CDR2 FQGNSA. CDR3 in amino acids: CASSLDSGGNQPQHF. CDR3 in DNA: TGTGCCAGCAGCTTAGACTCAGGGGGCAATCAGCCCCAGCATTTT.

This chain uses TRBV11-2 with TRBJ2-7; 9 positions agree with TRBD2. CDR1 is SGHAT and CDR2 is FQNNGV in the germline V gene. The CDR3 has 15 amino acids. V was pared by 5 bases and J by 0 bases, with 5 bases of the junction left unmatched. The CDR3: CASSRLAASSYEQYV. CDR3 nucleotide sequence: TGTGCCAGCAGCAGACTAGCGGCGAGCTCCTACGAGCAGTACGTC.

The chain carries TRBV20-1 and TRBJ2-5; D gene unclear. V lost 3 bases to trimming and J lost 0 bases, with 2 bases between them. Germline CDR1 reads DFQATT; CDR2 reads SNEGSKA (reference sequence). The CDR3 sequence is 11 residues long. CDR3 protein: CSASDQETQYF. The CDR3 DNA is TGCAGTGCTAGCGACCAAGAGACCCAGTACTTC.

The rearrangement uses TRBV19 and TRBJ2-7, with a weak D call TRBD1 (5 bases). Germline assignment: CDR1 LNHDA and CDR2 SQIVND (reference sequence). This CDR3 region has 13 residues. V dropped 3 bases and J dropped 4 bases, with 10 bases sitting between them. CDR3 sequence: CASSMDMRYEQYF. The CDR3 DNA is TGTGCCAGTAGTATGGACATGAGGTACGAGCAGTACTTC.

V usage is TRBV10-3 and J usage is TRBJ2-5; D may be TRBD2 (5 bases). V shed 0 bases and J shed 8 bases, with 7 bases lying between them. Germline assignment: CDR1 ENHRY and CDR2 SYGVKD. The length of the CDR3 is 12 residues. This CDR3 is CAISESGSTQYF. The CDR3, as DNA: TGTGCCATCAGTGAGTCAGGGAGTACCCAGTACTTC.

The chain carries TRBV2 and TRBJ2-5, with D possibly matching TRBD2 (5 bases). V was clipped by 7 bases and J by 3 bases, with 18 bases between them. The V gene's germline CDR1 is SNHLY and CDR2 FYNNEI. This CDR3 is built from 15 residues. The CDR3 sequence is CASTGKATIEETQYF. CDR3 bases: TGTGCCAGCACGGGGAAAGCGACTATCGAAGAGACCCAGTACTTC.